The clone carrying this T cell receptor beta chain was found a few times. This entry belongs to a study of T-cell memory formation after mild COVID-19. TCRdb re-called the 5' RACE reads through MiXCR, storing one row per CDR3 protein. The data show roughly 450,000 distinct CDR3 sequences, with roughly 20% seen just once and approximately 13% held by the top ten. CDR3 size: 18 residues. V dropped 4 bases and J dropped 1; count of bases not matched to a gene: 13. Germline assignment: CDR1 SQVTM and CDR2 ANQGSEA. This chain connects TRBV29-1 to TRBJ2-5; 12 nucleotides agree with TRBD2. The sample comprised PBMCs or a T cell subset sorted from them (not recorded which). The sequence was obtained from an adult woman who had mild COVID-19 (a few samples of this study predate the infection). Cell type and time point are not known. This CDR3 is CSVAGLAGGPPPQETQYF. As DNA, the CDR3 is TGCAGCGTTGCTGGTCTAGCGGGGGGGCCACCCCCCCAAGAGACCCAGTACTTC.